The rows below give T cell receptor beta chains drawn from one sample of a study of cytomegalovirus exposure and HLA in healthy donors. The data were produced by immunoSEQ multiplex PCR, yet TCRdb's version contains in-frame clones alone and is incomplete. This sample has 90,000 or so clones, with over 75% found just once. Sample: PBMCs. The receptor set was obtained from a man in his forties or fifties in good health and CMV-seronegative. Both conserved end residues are part of each CDR3. The D gene is left open where the match is weak. Clone size is stated in some rows and not others, as once, few, many or a class when expanded.

abundance,v_gene,d_gene,j_gene,CDR3nt,CDR3aa
-,TRBV7-9,TRBD1,TRBJ2-7,TGTGCCAGCAGCCAGGGACAGACCTTGTCATACGAGCAGTACTTC,CASSQGQTLSYEQYF
-,TRBV28,TRBD1,TRBJ1-2,TGTGCCAGCAGTTTGGGAGACAGGGCCTATGGCTACACCTTC,CASSLGDRAYGYTF
-,TRBV7-2,TRBD2,TRBJ2-3,TGTGCCAGCAGTTTAATGACTAGCGGGACGGATACGCAGTATTTT,CASSLMTSGTDTQYF
-,TRBV11-3,-,TRBJ2-3,TGTGCCAGCAGCCCCAGGGCAAGTGGTGGTACGCAGTATTTT,CASSPRASGGTQYF
-,TRBV7-2,TRBD2,TRBJ2-2,TGTGCCAGCAGCGCTAGCGGGAGAGACGGGGAGCTGTTTTTT,CASSASGRDGELFF
-,TRBV7-3,-,TRBJ2-2,TGTGCCAGCAGCGAAGATAATGGAGGTGGGGAGCTGTTTTTT,CASSEDNGGGELFF
-,TRBV2,-,TRBJ2-4,TGTGCCAGCAGTCCCGGGGCGGGAAGGACCAAAAACATTCAGTACTTC,CASSPGAGRTKNIQYF
-,TRBV5-4,TRBD2,TRBJ2-3,TGTGCCAGCAGCGTACTAGCGGGGAGCACAGATACGCAGTATTTT,CASSVLAGSTDTQYF
-,TRBV7-6,TRBD2,TRBJ2-7,TGTGCCAGCAGAAAGGGAGGGTCCTACGAGCAGTACTTC,CASRKGGSYEQYF
-,TRBV28,TRBD2,TRBJ2-1,TGTGCCAGCAGTCCCTCCCGACTAGCTGGTGAGCAGTTCTTC,CASSPSRLAGEQFF
-,TRBV10-3,TRBD1,TRBJ2-7,TGTGCCATCAGTGAGTCCCCCCCCGGGACAGGGAACTACGAGCAGTACTTC,CAISESPPGTGNYEQYF
-,TRBV7-9,TRBD1,TRBJ2-1,TGTGCCAGCAGCTTTAGGCAGGGGGTAAAGAGTGAGCAGTTCTTC,CASSFRQGVKSEQFF
once,TRBV9,-,TRBJ2-1,TGTGCCAGCAGCGTAGGTGGACACAGGGCGAATGAGCAGTTCTTC,CASSVGGHRANEQFF
once,TRBV5-3,TRBD2,TRBJ2-3,TGTGCCAGAAGCGGGGGACTAGCGGGAGAGGGGAGCACAGATACGCAGTATTTT,CARSGGLAGEGSTDTQYF
few,TRBV28,-,TRBJ1-5,TGTGCCAGCAGTTTCGACCGCGAGGGTAATCAGCCCCAGCATTTT,CASSFDREGNQPQHF
-,TRBV5-1,TRBD2,TRBJ2-5,TGCGCCAGCAGTACAGCGGGACAAGAGACCCAGTACTTC,CASSTAGQETQYF
-,TRBV7-3,TRBD2,TRBJ2-1,TGTGCCAGCAGCCCAAGCGGGGGTAAAGAGCAGTTCTTC,CASSPSGGKEQFF
once,TRBV5-1,-,TRBJ1-1,TGCGCCAGCAGCTTGGCGGGTCAGGGCTCCTCGAACACTGAAGCTTTCTTT,CASSLAGQGSSNTEAFF
-,TRBV29-1,TRBD1,TRBJ2-7,TGCAGCGTCCGGACAGGGATCGACGAGCAGTACTTC,CSVRTGIDEQYF
-,TRBV4-3,-,TRBJ1-6,TGCGCCAGCAGCCAAGGATCTCCGGGGGGAGGCTATAATTCACCCCTCCACTTT,CASSQGSPGGGYNSPLHF
-,TRBV19,TRBD1,TRBJ1-1,TGTGCCAGTAGCCGAAATTTCCGGGACAGAATGAACACTGAAGCTTTCTTT,CASSRNFRDRMNTEAFF
-,TRBV28,-,TRBJ1-2,TGTGCCAGCAACGGGGCAGGGGCTAACTATGGCTACACCTTC,CASNGAGANYGYTF
-,TRBV4-2,TRBD2,TRBJ2-1,TGTGCCAGCAGCCAAGAACTAGCGGGGAATGAGCAGTTCTTC,CASSQELAGNEQFF
-,TRBV13,TRBD1,TRBJ1-4,TGTGCCAGCAGCTTTTACAGGGGGAATGAAAAACTGTTTTTT,CASSFYRGNEKLFF
-,TRBV19,TRBD2,TRBJ2-1,TGTGCCAGTAGTCGGACTAGCGGGATAGATGTGCAGTTCTTC,CASSRTSGIDVQFF
-,TRBV7-9,-,TRBJ2-5,TGTGCCAGCAGCTCCTACAGGGTCGGGGGGGAGACCCAGTACTTC,CASSSYRVGGETQYF